The 25 T cell receptor beta chains below come from one sample, sequenced in a study of T cell changes during pregnancy in multiple sclerosis. Produced via immunoSEQ multiplex PCR; TCRdb's table is partial and in-frame only. This sample has 77,000 or so clones, with over 85% found just once. The sequenced sample was peripheral blood, obtained in the second trimester of pregnancy. All receptors derive from a female donor in good health, enrolled as a control in a pregnancy study.

The J gene is TRBJ1-4, the V gene TRBV27; D gene ambiguous. CDR3 size: 18 residues. The germline V gene has CDR1 MNHEY and CDR2 SMNVEV (reference sequence). Trimming pared 0 bases from V and 4 bases from J, leaving 18 bases between. CDR3 loop: CASSLSGGRDVGNEKLFF. CDR3 coding DNA: TGTGCCAGCAGTTTATCGGGCGGGAGGGATGTCGGTAATGAAAAACTGTTTTTT.

J is TRBJ2-7 and V is TRBV4-2, with D perhaps matching TRBD1 (5 bases). The CDR3 runs to 15 residues. CDR1 is LGHNA and CDR2 is YNFKEQ in the germline V gene. The V end lost 0 bases, the J end lost 4 bases, and 13 bases lay between the germline ends. As DNA, the CDR3 is TGTGCCAGCAGCCAAGAGGCGGCAAACAGGTACGAGCAGTACTTC. This codes for CASSQEAANRYEQYF.

The chain joins TRBV18 to TRBJ1-5; 8 nucleotides match TRBD1. V lost 5 bases, J lost 4 bases, and 7 bases stayed unmatched. This CDR3 spans 15 amino acids. Germline CDR1 reads KGHSH; CDR2 reads LQKENI. DNA for the CDR3: TGTGCCAGCTCAGCTCTACAGGGGGAGAATCAGCCCCAGCATTTT. The encoded protein is CASSALQGENQPQHF.

The chain recombines TRBV2 with TRBJ1-1; 7 bases agree with TRBD1. The ends lost 6 bases at V and 2 bases at J; junction bases unmatched: 9. Germline CDR1 and CDR2: SNHLY and FYNNEI. The CDR3 runs to 15 residues. CDR3 coding DNA: TGTGCCAGCAGCGTCACAGGGGTTGGTAACACTGAAGCTTTCTTT. Encoded protein: CASSVTGVGNTEAFF.

The CDR3 DNA sequence: TGTGCCAGCAGGAAACTACAGGGATTCGGGTCACCCCTCCACTTT. Amino acid sequence: CASRKLQGFGSPLHF. This sequence joins TRBV2 and TRBJ1-6, with a tentative D call TRBD1 (6 bases). CDR3 length: 15 amino acids. Looked up from germline, CDR1 is SNHLY and CDR2 is FYNNEI. V lost 6 bases and J lost 10, with 19 bases in between. The full variable domain, rest sourced from reference TRBV2 and TRBJ1-6, is EPEVTQTPSHQVTQMGQEVILRCVPISNHLYFYWYRQILGQKVEFLVSFYNNEISEKSEIFDDQFSVERPDGSNFTLKIRSTKLEDSAMYFCASRKLQGFGSPLHFGNGTRLTVT.

This chain uses TRBV6-5 with TRBJ1-5; D unresolved. The ends were cut back, 5 bases at V and 7 bases at J, with 9 bases in the middle. Germline CDR1 reads MNHEY; CDR2 reads SVGAGI. The CDR3 runs 12 residues. The CDR3 spells CASSTPGQPQHF. The CDR3 nucleotides are TGTGCCAGCAGTACTCCCGGGCAGCCCCAGCATTTT.

This chain joins TRBV2 and TRBJ1-2, with 11 bases identical to TRBD1. The junction had 10 bases not matched to a gene; V was cut back by 11 bases and J by 8 bases. CDR3 length: 13 amino acids. Germline V CDR1 and CDR2: SNHLY, FYNNEI. The CDR3 coding sequence is TGTGCCTCCGGAGGACAGGGGGCTTGGGGCTACACCTTC. It specifies CASGGQGAWGYTF.

This rearrangement joins TRBV30 to TRBJ1-4; D may be TRBD1 (5 bases). Germline loops: CDR1 GTSNPN, CDR2 SVGIG (reference sequence). The V end lost 3 bases, the J end lost 7 bases, and 15 bases lay between the germline ends. This CDR3 is built from 14 residues. The CDR3 DNA reads as TGTGCCTGGAGACTTACAGGATGGGGTGAAAAACTGTTTTTT. It yields the protein CAWRLTGWGEKLFF.

The chain combines TRBV27 with TRBJ1-1; 9 nucleotides agree with TRBD1. V was pared by 5 bases and J by 0 bases, with 7 bases of the junction left unmatched. CDR3 length: 16 residues. Germline V gene lookup returns CDR1 MNHEY and CDR2 SMNVEV (reference sequence). In DNA, the CDR3 is TGTGCCAGCAGTCTCGGGACAGGGCTTTTGAACACTGAAGCTTTCTTT. Translation gives CASSLGTGLLNTEAFF.

This rearrangement joins TRBV7-7 to TRBJ1-1; the D is unclear. The CDR3 extends over 11 amino acids. Trimming stripped 8 bases from V and 4 bases from J, with 8 bases between. CDR1 and CDR2 (germline): SSHAT, FNYEAQ (reference sequence). The CDR3 here is CASGRSTEAFF. CDR3 bases: TGTGCCAGCGGGAGGAGCACTGAAGCTTTCTTT.

CDR3 amino acids: CASSRDRSIQETQYF. CDR3 DNA: TGTGCCAGCAGCAGAGACAGAAGTATACAAGAGACCCAGTACTTC. This sequence joins TRBV7-2 and TRBJ2-5; tentatively, D is TRBD1 (5 bases). The CDR3 has 15 residues. Trimming took 5 bases from V and 2 from J, leaving 15 bases between them. Looked up from germline, CDR1 is SGHTA and CDR2 is FQGNSA. Based on the CDR3 plus reference TRBV7-2 and TRBJ2-5, the full variable domain is GAGVSQSPSNKVTEKGKDVELRCDPISGHTALYWYRQSLGQGLEFLIYFQGNSAPDKSGLPSDRFSAERTGGSVSTLTIQRTQQEDSAVYLCASSRDRSIQETQYFGPGTRLLVL.

The gene calls are TRBV9 and TRBJ2-7, with 8 bases identical to TRBD1. Trimming at V came to 0 bases and at J to 3 bases, leaving 8 bases not matched to a gene. This CDR3 spans 16 amino acids. Germline V gene lookup returns CDR1 SGDLS and CDR2 YYNGEE. CDR3 nucleotides: TGTGCCAGCAGCGTAGCTCCGGACAGGGTCAGCTACGAGCAGTACTTC. Amino acid sequence: CASSVAPDRVSYEQYF.

V usage is TRBV6-1 and J usage is TRBJ1-1; 9 nucleotides match TRBD1. Germline V lookup: CDR1 MNHNS, CDR2 SASEGT. V shed 6 bases and J 4 bases; nucleotides not matched to a gene: 6. The CDR3 has 14 residues. The chain's CDR3 is CASRNSQGATEAFF. CDR3 coding DNA: TGTGCCAGCAGAAACTCACAGGGGGCCACTGAAGCTTTCTTT.

The J gene is TRBJ2-7, the V gene TRBV29-1, with 11 bases aligning to TRBD1. The V and J ends lost 6 bases and 3 bases, in that order; junction bases with no gene match: 7. Looked up from germline, CDR1 is SQVTM and CDR2 is ANQGSEA. The length of the CDR3 is 14 residues. CDR3 coding DNA: TGCAGCGTCGATAGGACAGGGGGCAACTACGAGCAGTACTTC. Translation gives CSVDRTGGNYEQYF.

The genes are TRBV19 and TRBJ1-2, with TRBD1 identical over 8 bases. The ends lost 5 bases at V and 4 bases at J; junction bases unmatched: 3. The CDR3 contains 13 residues. Germline lookup yields CDR1 LNHDA and CDR2 SQIVND (reference sequence). The chain's CDR3 is CASSAGTGYGYTF. As DNA, the CDR3 is TGTGCCAGTAGTGCCGGGACAGGCTATGGCTACACCTTC.

The chain carries TRBV7-8 and TRBJ1-5; weak D call: TRBD1 (5 bases). Germline values: CDR1 SGHVS, CDR2 FQNEAQ. With 2 bases removed from V and 11 bases from J, the gap between germline ends came to 16 bases. This CDR3 has 14 amino acids. CDR3 residues: CASSLRRDGGAQHF. In DNA, the CDR3 is TGTGCCAGCAGCTTAAGGAGGGACGGAGGAGCCCAGCATTTT.

J is TRBJ1-4 and V is TRBV2; the D gene is possibly TRBD1 (5 bases). This CDR3 contains 13 residues. In germline, CDR1 is SNHLY, CDR2 FYNNEI. Trimming took off 7 bases at V and 6 bases at J, with 12 bases between the two ends. This CDR3 reads CASTGGRYEKLFF. The CDR3 DNA reads as TGTGCCAGCACGGGGGGTCGATATGAAAAACTGTTTTTT.

V is TRBV9 and J is TRBJ2-1; 8 bases fit TRBD1. This CDR3 contains 16 residues. After removal of 0 bases from V and 2 bases from J, the junction contained 4 bases not matched to a gene. Germline V lookup: CDR1 SGDLS, CDR2 YYNGEE. In DNA form, the CDR3 reads TGTGCCAGCAGCGTAGGGACAGGGTCACCCTACAATGAGCAGTTCTTC. Translation gives CASSVGTGSPYNEQFF.

The sample holds one count of this clone. J is TRBJ1-3 and V is TRBV9, with D uncertain. Trimming took off 4 bases at V and 0 bases at J, with 14 bases between the two ends. CDR1 and CDR2 from the germline V gene are SGDLS and YYNGEE. The CDR3 runs 16 residues. CDR3 residues: CASSPWSGYSGNTIYF. CDR3 sequence (DNA): TGTGCCAGCAGCCCCTGGTCAGGTTACTCTGGAAACACCATATATTTT.

This clone occurred once. V gene TRBV29-1 combines with J gene TRBJ1-2; 10 bases are a match to TRBD1. CDR1 is SQVTM, CDR2 ANQGSEA, per germline. The V and J ends lost 8 bases and 4 bases, in that order; junction bases with no gene match: 13. CDR3 length: 15 residues. DNA for the CDR3: TGCAGCACGTGGGATCAGGACAGGGGGTTCTATGGCTACACCTTC. It specifies CSTWDQDRGFYGYTF.

This clone was seen just once. The chain uses TRBV7-9 and TRBJ1-1, with 11 nucleotides matching TRBD1. J lost 3 bases, V lost 2 bases, and 5 bases had no gene match. CDR3 length: 16 residues. Germline-derived CDR1 and CDR2 are SEHNR and FQNEAQ (reference sequence). DNA for the CDR3: TGTGCCAGCAGCTTACGGGGACAGGGGGGGGACACTGAAGCTTTCTTT. Translated, it gives CASSLRGQGGDTEAFF.

The rearrangement links TRBV7-2 to TRBJ2-1; 10 positions agree with TRBD2. The junction had 11 bases not matched to a gene; V was cut back by 5 bases and J by 7 bases. The CDR3 extends over 16 amino acids. Germline CDR1 reads SGHTA; CDR2 reads FQGNSA. The DNA for the CDR3 is TGTGCCAGCAGCCTCGGTAGTAGCGGGGGGCAGAATGAGCAGTTCTTC. As protein: CASSLGSSGGQNEQFF.

CDR3 sequence reads: CASSYSGQGYQPQHF. The CDR3 DNA reads TGTGCCAGCAGTTACTCGGGGCAGGGCTATCAGCCCCAGCATTTT. The genes are TRBV6-5 and TRBJ1-5; possible D gene TRBD1, 5 bases. Trimming pared 0 bases from V and 5 bases from J, leaving 11 bases between. Germline CDR1 reads MNHEY; CDR2 reads SVGAGI. The CDR3 consists of 15 residues.

The chain carries TRBV19 and TRBJ2-7, with 9 nucleotides matching TRBD2. The V gene's germline CDR1 is LNHDA and CDR2 SQIVND (reference sequence). This CDR3 comprises 15 residues. The J segment lost 2 bases and the V segment lost 1 base, leaving 3 bases of the junction unmatched. CDR3 in amino acids: CASSIVAGEAYEQYF. The CDR3 coding sequence is TGTGCCAGTAGTATAGTAGCGGGGGAGGCCTACGAGCAGTACTTC.

This clone was picked up one time. This chain uses TRBV9 with TRBJ1-2, with D perhaps TRBD1 (5 bases). This CDR3 contains 14 residues. Trimming cost V 0 bases and J 14 bases, with 20 bases left between them. Germline V gene lookup returns CDR1 SGDLS and CDR2 YYNGEE. The CDR3 DNA reads as TGTGCCAGCAGCGTAGAAGGGGCAGGGCCGGGCATAACCTTC. Its protein product is CASSVEGAGPGITF.